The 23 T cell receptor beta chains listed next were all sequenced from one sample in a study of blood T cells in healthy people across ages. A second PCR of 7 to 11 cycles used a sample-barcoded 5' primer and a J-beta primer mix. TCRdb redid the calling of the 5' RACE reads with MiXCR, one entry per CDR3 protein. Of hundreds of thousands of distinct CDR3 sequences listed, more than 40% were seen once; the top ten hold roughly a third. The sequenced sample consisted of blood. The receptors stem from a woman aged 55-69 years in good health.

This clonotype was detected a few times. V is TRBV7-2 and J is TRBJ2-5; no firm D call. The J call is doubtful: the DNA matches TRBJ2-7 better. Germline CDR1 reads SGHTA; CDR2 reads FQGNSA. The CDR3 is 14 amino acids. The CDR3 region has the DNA TGTGCCAGCAGCTTAGCCCCTCTTAGAGACGAGCAGTACTTC. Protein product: CASSLAPLRDEQYF.

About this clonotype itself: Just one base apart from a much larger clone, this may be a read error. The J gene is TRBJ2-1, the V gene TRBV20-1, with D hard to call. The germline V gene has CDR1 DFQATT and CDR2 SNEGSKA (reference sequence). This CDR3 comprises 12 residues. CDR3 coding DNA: TGCAGTGCTAGAGACCCCCCCAATGGGCAGTTCTTC. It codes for CSARDPPNGQFF.

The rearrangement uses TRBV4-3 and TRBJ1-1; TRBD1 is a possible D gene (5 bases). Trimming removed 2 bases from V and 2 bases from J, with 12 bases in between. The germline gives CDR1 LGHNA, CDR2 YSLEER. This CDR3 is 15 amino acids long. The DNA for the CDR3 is TGCGCCAGCAGCCAACCAGGCGACAGTAACACTGAAGCTTTCTTT. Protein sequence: CASSQPGDSNTEAFF.

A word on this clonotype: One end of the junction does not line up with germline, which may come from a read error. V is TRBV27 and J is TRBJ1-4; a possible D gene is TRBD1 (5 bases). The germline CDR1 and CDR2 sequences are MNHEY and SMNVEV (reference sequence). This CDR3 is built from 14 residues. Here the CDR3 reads CASSLDRQGEKLFF. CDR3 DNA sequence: TGTGCCAGCAGTTTGGATCGCCAGGGAGAAAAGCTGTTTTTT. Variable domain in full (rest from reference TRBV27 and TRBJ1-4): EAQVTQNPRYLITVTGKKLTVTCSQNMNHEYMSWYRQDPGLGLRQIYYSMNVEVTDKGDVPEGYKVSRKEKRNFPLILESPSPNQTSLYFCASSLDRQGEKLFFGSGTQLSVL.

CDR3 in amino acids: CASSSGRRDYGYTF. The DNA for the CDR3 is TGTGCCAGCAGTTCTGGACGGCGAGACTATGGCTACACCTTC. This chain connects TRBV2 to TRBJ1-2; D gene unclear. The V gene lost 5 bases and the J gene lost 3 bases, with 13 bases spanning the gap. CDR3 length: 14 residues. Germline loops: CDR1 SNHLY, CDR2 FYNNEI.

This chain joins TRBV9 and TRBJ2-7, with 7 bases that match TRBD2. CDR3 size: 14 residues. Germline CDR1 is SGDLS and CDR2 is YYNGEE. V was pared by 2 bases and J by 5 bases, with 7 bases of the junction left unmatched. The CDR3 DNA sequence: TGTGCCAGCAGCGTGGGCGGGAGTATCGACGAGCAGTACTTC. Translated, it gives CASSVGGSIDEQYF. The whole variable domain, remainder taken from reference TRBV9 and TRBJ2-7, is DSGVTQTPKHLITATGQRVTLRCSPRSGDLSVYWYQQSLDQGLQFLIQYYNGEERAKGNILERFSAQQFPDLHSELNLSSLELGDSALYFCASSVGGSIDEQYFGPGTRLTVT.

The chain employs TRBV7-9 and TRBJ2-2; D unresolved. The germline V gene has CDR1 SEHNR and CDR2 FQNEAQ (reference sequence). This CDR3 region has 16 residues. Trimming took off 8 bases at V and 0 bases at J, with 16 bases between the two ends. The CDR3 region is CASLGSSSSNTGELFF. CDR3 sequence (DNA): TGTGCCAGCCTGGGGTCTTCATCCTCGAACACCGGGGAGCTGTTTTTT.

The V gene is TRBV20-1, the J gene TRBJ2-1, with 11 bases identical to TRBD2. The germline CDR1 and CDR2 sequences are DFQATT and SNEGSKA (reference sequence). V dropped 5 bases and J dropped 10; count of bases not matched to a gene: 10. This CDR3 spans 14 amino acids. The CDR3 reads CSAYSGRAWGEQFF. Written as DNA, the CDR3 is TGCAGTGCTTATAGCGGGAGGGCCTGGGGAGAGCAGTTCTTC.

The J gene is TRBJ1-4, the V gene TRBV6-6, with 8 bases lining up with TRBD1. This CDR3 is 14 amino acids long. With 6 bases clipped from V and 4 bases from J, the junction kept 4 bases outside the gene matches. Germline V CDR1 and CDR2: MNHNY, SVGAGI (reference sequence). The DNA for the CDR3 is TGTGCCAGCAGCTTGGACAGGGTTAATGAAAAACTGTTTTTT. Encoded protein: CASSLDRVNEKLFF.

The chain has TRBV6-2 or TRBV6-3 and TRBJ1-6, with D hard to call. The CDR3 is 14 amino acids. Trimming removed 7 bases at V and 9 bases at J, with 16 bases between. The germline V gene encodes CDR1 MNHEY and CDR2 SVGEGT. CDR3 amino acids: CASTLRTGGSPLHF. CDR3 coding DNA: TGTGCCAGCACCCTGCGGACGGGCGGTTCACCCCTCCACTTT.

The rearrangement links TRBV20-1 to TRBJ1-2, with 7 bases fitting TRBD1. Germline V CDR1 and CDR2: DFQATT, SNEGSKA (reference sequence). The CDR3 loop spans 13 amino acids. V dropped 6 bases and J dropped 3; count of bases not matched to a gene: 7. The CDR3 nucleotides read TGCAGTGCCCTCGTCAGGGGGGACTATGGCTACACCTTC. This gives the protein CSALVRGDYGYTF.

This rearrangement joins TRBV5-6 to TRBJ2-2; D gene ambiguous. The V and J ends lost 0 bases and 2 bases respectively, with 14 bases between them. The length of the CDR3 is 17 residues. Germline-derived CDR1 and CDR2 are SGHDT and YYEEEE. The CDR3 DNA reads TGTGCCAGCAGCTTGGTTTACCCTCCACTAAACACCGGGGAGCTGTTTTTT. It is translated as CASSLVYPPLNTGELFF.

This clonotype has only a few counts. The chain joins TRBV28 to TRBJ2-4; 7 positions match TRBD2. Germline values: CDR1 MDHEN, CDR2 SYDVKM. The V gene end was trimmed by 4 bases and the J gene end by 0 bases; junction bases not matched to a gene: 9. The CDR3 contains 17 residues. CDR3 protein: CASSSPRTSSAKNIQYF. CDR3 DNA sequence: TGTGCCAGCAGTTCGCCCCGGACTAGTTCAGCCAAAAACATTCAGTACTTC.

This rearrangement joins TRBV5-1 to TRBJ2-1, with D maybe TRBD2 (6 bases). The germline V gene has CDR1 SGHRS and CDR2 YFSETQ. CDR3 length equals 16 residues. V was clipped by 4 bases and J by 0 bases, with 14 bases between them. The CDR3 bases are TGCGCCAGCAGCCCCTGGGCCGGGAGCTCCTACAATGAGCAGTTCTTC. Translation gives CASSPWAGSSYNEQFF. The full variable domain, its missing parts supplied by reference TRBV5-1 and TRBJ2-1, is KAGVTQTPRYLIKTRGQQVTLSCSPISGHRSVSWYQQTPGQGLQFLFEYFSETQRNKGNFPGRFSGRQFSNSRSEMNVSTLELGDSALYLCASSPWAGSSYNEQFFGPGTRLTVL.

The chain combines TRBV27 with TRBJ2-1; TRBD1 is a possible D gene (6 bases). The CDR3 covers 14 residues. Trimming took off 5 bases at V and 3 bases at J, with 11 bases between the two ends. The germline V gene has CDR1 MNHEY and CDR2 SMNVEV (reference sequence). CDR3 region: CASSRSGVYNEQFF. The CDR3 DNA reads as TGTGCCAGCAGTAGGTCAGGGGTCTACAATGAGCAGTTCTTC.

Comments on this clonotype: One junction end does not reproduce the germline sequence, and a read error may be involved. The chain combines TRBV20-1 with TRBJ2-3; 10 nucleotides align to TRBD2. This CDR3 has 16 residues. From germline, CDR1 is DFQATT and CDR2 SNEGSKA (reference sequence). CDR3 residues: CSTRDRRLAGSDTQYF. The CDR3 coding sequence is TGCAGTACTAGAGATCGCAGACTAGCGGGTTCAGATACGCAGTATTTT.

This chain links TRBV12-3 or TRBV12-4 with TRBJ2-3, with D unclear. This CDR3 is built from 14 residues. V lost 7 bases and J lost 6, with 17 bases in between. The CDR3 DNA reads TGTGCCAGCACCCGGTGGTTTGAACCGGATACGCAGTATTTT. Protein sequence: CASTRWFEPDTQYF.

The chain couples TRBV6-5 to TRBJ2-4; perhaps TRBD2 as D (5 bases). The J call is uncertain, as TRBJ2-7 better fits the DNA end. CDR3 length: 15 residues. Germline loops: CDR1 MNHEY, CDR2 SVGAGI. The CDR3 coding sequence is TGTGCCAGCAGTGACCGTAGCCTAGCCGCCTACGAGCAGTACTTC. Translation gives CASSDRSLAAYEQYF.

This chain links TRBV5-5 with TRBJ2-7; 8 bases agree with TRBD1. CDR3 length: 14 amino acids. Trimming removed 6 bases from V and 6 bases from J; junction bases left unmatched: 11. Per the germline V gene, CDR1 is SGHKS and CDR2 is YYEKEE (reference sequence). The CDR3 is CASNSGQGWAEQYF. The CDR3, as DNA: TGTGCCAGCAACTCTGGACAGGGTTGGGCCGAGCAGTACTTC.

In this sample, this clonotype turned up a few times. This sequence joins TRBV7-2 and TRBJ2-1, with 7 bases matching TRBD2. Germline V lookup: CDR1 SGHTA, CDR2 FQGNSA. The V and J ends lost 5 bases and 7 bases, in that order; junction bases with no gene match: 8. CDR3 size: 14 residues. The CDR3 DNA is TGTGCCAGCAGCACCCGGACTAGTAAGAATGAGCAGTTCTTC. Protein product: CASSTRTSKNEQFF. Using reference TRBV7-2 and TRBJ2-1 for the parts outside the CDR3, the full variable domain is GAGVSQSPSNKVTEKGKDVELRCDPISGHTALYWYRQSLGQGLEFLIYFQGNSAPDKSGLPSDRFSAERTGGSVSTLTIQRTQQEDSAVYLCASSTRTSKNEQFFGPGTRLTVL.

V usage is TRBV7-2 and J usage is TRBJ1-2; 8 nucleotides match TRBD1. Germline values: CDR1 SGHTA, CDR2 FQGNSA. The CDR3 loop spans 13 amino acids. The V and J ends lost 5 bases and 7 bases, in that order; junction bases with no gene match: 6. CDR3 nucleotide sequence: TGTGCCAGCAGCCCAACACAGGGGGTTGGCTACACCTTC. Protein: CASSPTQGVGYTF.

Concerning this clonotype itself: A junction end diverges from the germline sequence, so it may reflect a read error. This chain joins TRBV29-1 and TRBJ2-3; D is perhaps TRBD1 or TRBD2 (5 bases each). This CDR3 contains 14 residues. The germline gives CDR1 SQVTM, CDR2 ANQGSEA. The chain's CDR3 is CGVEQGGGTGTQYF. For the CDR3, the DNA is TGCGGCGTTGAACAAGGAGGAGGTACAGGTACGCAGTATTTT.

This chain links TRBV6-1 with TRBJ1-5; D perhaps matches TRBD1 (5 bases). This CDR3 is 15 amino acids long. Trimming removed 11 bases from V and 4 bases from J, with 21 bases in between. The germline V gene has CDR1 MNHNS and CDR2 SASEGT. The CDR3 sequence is CAAEGWSGGNQPQHF. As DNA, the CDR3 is TGTGCCGCTGAGGGGTGGTCAGGAGGTAATCAGCCCCAGCATTTT.